A selection of T cell receptor beta chains follows, all from one sample in a study of blood T cell repertoires in COVID-19. Sequenced by immunoSEQ multiplex PCR; TCRdb stores in-frame clones only, minus some. The table includes approximately 230,000 clones, approximately 90% detected once. The sequenced material came from peripheral blood. The receptor set was obtained from a man aged 18-30 years with active or convalescent COVID-19. Each CDR3 is given with its conserved first and last residue. Each record gives: J gene, clone size, D gene, V gene, CDR3 length, CDR3 protein, CDR3 DNA. A D gene is named only where the DNA matches it firmly. Rows give clone size only sometimes, using once, few, many, or a class for an expanded clone.

J gene: TRBJ2-3; clone size: .; D gene: TRBD2; V gene: TRBV2; CDR3 length: 14; CDR3 protein: CASGLASGRDTQYF; CDR3 DNA: TGTGCCAGCGGGCTGGCTAGCGGGAGGGATACGCAGTATTTT
J gene: TRBJ1-2; clone size: .; D gene: .; V gene: TRBV7-6; CDR3 length: 14; CDR3 protein: CASSLVVSGAGYTF; CDR3 DNA: TGTGCCAGCAGCTTAGTTGTCTCAGGCGCCGGCTACACCTTC
J gene: TRBJ2-2; clone size: .; D gene: .; V gene: TRBV9; CDR3 length: 14; CDR3 protein: CASSAVRGAGELFF; CDR3 DNA: TGTGCCAGCAGCGCGGTCAGGGGCGCCGGGGAGCTGTTTTTT
J gene: TRBJ2-5; clone size: once; D gene: .; V gene: TRBV11-2; CDR3 length: 15; CDR3 protein: CASSLIVGSQETQYF; CDR3 DNA: TGTGCCAGCAGCTTAATCGTCGGGAGTCAAGAGACCCAGTACTTC
J gene: TRBJ1-1; clone size: .; D gene: .; V gene: TRBV19; CDR3 length: 13; CDR3 protein: CASSQGPNTEAFF; CDR3 DNA: TGTGCCAGTAGCCAGGGGCCGAACACTGAAGCTTTCTTT
J gene: TRBJ1-2; clone size: .; D gene: TRBD1; V gene: TRBV7-2; CDR3 length: 15; CDR3 protein: CASSVGGQGSSGYTF; CDR3 DNA: TGTGCCAGCAGCGTCGGCGGACAGGGGTCTAGCGGCTACACCTTC
J gene: TRBJ2-6; clone size: .; D gene: .; V gene: TRBV6-5; CDR3 length: 14; CDR3 protein: CASSPLLGANVLTF; CDR3 DNA: TGTGCCAGCAGTCCGTTATTAGGGGCCAACGTCCTGACTTTC
J gene: TRBJ2-5; clone size: once; D gene: TRBD2; V gene: TRBV2; CDR3 length: 17; CDR3 protein: CASSVPAGGPEFETQYF; CDR3 DNA: TGTGCCAGCAGTGTTCCAGCGGGGGGCCCGGAGTTTGAGACCCAGTACTTC
J gene: TRBJ1-4; clone size: few; D gene: .; V gene: TRBV5-6; CDR3 length: 17; CDR3 protein: CASSSGFGGLGNEKLFF; CDR3 DNA: TGTGCCAGCAGCTCGGGCTTTGGGGGCCTGGGTAATGAAAAACTGTTTTTT
J gene: TRBJ2-1; clone size: .; D gene: .; V gene: TRBV12-3/TRBV12-4; CDR3 length: 13; CDR3 protein: CASTLFGYNEQFF; CDR3 DNA: TGTGCCAGCACCCTATTTGGTTACAATGAGCAGTTCTTC
J gene: TRBJ2-5; clone size: .; D gene: .; V gene: TRBV5-1; CDR3 length: 16; CDR3 protein: CASSLPPVGGVETQYF; CDR3 DNA: TGCGCCAGCAGCTTGCCTCCAGTTGGTGGAGTAGAGACCCAGTACTTC
J gene: TRBJ2-5; clone size: .; D gene: TRBD2; V gene: TRBV6-4; CDR3 length: 16; CDR3 protein: CASSASGSPRRETQYF; CDR3 DNA: TGTGCCAGCAGTGCTAGCGGGAGCCCCCGCAGGGAGACCCAGTACTTC
J gene: TRBJ2-3; clone size: .; D gene: TRBD1; V gene: TRBV29-1; CDR3 length: 14; CDR3 protein: CSALGQQYTDTQYF; CDR3 DNA: TGCAGCGCTTTGGGACAGCAATACACAGATACGCAGTATTTT
J gene: TRBJ2-1; clone size: .; D gene: TRBD2; V gene: TRBV6-4; CDR3 length: 16; CDR3 protein: CASSDSSGGDYNEQFF; CDR3 DNA: TGTGCCAGCAGTGACTCTAGCGGGGGGGACTACAATGAGCAGTTCTTC
J gene: TRBJ1-1; clone size: .; D gene: .; V gene: TRBV5-1; CDR3 length: 14; CDR3 protein: CASSSGTPNTEAFF; CDR3 DNA: TGCGCCAGCAGCTCTGGGACACCGAACACTGAAGCTTTCTTT
J gene: TRBJ2-7; clone size: .; D gene: .; V gene: TRBV19; CDR3 length: 12; CDR3 protein: CASSIGGREQYF; CDR3 DNA: TGTGCCAGTAGTATAGGGGGGCGCGAGCAGTACTTC
J gene: TRBJ1-5; clone size: .; D gene: .; V gene: TRBV6-5; CDR3 length: 15; CDR3 protein: CASSPSGGNNQPQHF; CDR3 DNA: TGTGCCAGCAGCCCCTCGGGGGGCAACAATCAGCCCCAGCATTTT
J gene: TRBJ2-1; clone size: .; D gene: TRBD2; V gene: TRBV19; CDR3 length: 14; CDR3 protein: CARWTSGSLNEQFF; CDR3 DNA: TGTGCCAGATGGACTAGCGGGAGTCTCAATGAGCAGTTCTTC
J gene: TRBJ1-1; clone size: .; D gene: .; V gene: TRBV6-1; CDR3 length: 16; CDR3 protein: CASSEASTVSNTEAFF; CDR3 DNA: TGTGCCAGCAGTGAAGCGAGTACAGTTTCGAACACTGAAGCTTTCTTT
J gene: TRBJ2-5; clone size: .; D gene: .; V gene: TRBV19; CDR3 length: 14; CDR3 protein: CASSIVGREETQYF; CDR3 DNA: TGTGCCAGTAGTATAGTGGGCAGAGAAGAGACCCAGTACTTC
J gene: TRBJ2-2; clone size: .; D gene: .; V gene: TRBV24-1; CDR3 length: 16; CDR3 protein: CATSDLREQNTGELFF; CDR3 DNA: TGTGCCACCAGTGATTTGCGTGAACAGAACACCGGGGAGCTGTTTTTT
J gene: TRBJ2-3; clone size: .; D gene: TRBD2; V gene: TRBV7-3; CDR3 length: 16; CDR3 protein: CASSLTASGGWDTQYF; CDR3 DNA: TGTGCCAGCAGCTTAACAGCTAGCGGGGGCTGGGATACGCAGTATTTT
J gene: TRBJ1-2; clone size: .; D gene: .; V gene: TRBV28; CDR3 length: 14; CDR3 protein: CASRESREGDGYTF; CDR3 DNA: TGTGCCAGCAGGGAATCCAGGGAGGGGGATGGCTACACCTTC
J gene: TRBJ1-4; clone size: few; D gene: TRBD1; V gene: TRBV18; CDR3 length: 15; CDR3 protein: CASSPRTGGDEKLFF; CDR3 DNA: TGTGCCAGCTCACCACGGACAGGGGGGGATGAAAAACTGTTTTTT
J gene: TRBJ1-6; clone size: .; D gene: .; V gene: TRBV27; CDR3 length: 17; CDR3 protein: CASRLGPRSSYNSPLHF; CDR3 DNA: TGTGCCAGTAGACTGGGGCCTCGGAGCTCCTATAATTCACCCCTCCACTTT
J gene: TRBJ1-3; clone size: .; D gene: TRBD1; V gene: TRBV5-1; CDR3 length: 15; CDR3 protein: CASSLNQGAGDTIYF; CDR3 DNA: TGCGCCAGCAGCCTCAACCAGGGGGCTGGAGACACCATATATTTT
J gene: TRBJ1-1; clone size: once; D gene: .; V gene: TRBV19; CDR3 length: 14; CDR3 protein: CASSIVGGGTEAFF; CDR3 DNA: TGTGCCAGTAGTATAGTCGGGGGAGGCACTGAAGCTTTCTTT
J gene: TRBJ2-7; clone size: .; D gene: TRBD2; V gene: TRBV6-5; CDR3 length: 15; CDR3 protein: CASSPRLAGDYEQYF; CDR3 DNA: TGTGCCAGCAGTCCTCGACTAGCGGGGGACTACGAGCAGTACTTC
J gene: TRBJ1-1; clone size: .; D gene: .; V gene: TRBV9; CDR3 length: 17; CDR3 protein: CASSNSGLPLGNTEAFF; CDR3 DNA: TGTGCCAGCAGCAATTCGGGACTCCCTTTGGGGAACACTGAAGCTTTCTTT
J gene: TRBJ2-7; clone size: .; D gene: TRBD2; V gene: TRBV7-8; CDR3 length: 17; CDR3 protein: CASSFGLAGATSYEQYF; CDR3 DNA: TGTGCCAGCAGCTTCGGACTAGCGGGGGCAACCTCCTACGAGCAGTACTTC
J gene: TRBJ2-3; clone size: .; D gene: TRBD2; V gene: TRBV19; CDR3 length: 17; CDR3 protein: CASSIVPSGRSSDTQYF; CDR3 DNA: TGTGCCAGTAGTATCGTGCCTAGCGGGAGGAGTTCAGATACGCAGTATTTT
J gene: TRBJ1-1; clone size: few; D gene: TRBD1; V gene: TRBV14; CDR3 length: 14; CDR3 protein: CASSPQGMNTEAFF; CDR3 DNA: TGTGCCAGCAGCCCACAGGGGATGAACACTGAAGCTTTCTTT
J gene: TRBJ2-1; clone size: .; D gene: .; V gene: TRBV14; CDR3 length: 17; CDR3 protein: CASSQGMGLSSYNEQFF; CDR3 DNA: TGTGCCAGCAGCCAAGGGATGGGACTTAGCTCCTACAATGAGCAGTTCTTC
J gene: TRBJ2-5; clone size: .; D gene: .; V gene: TRBV20-1; CDR3 length: 11; CDR3 protein: CSARGQETQYF; CDR3 DNA: TGCAGTGCAAGGGGGCAAGAGACCCAGTACTTC
J gene: TRBJ1-4; clone size: .; D gene: .; V gene: TRBV19; CDR3 length: 14; CDR3 protein: CASSSTGTNEKLFF; CDR3 DNA: TGTGCCAGTAGTTCGACAGGAACTAATGAAAAACTGTTTTTT
J gene: TRBJ2-2; clone size: .; D gene: .; V gene: TRBV19; CDR3 length: 16; CDR3 protein: CASSIEGSHPAGELFF; CDR3 DNA: TGTGCCAGTAGTATAGAAGGTAGCCACCCTGCCGGGGAGCTGTTTTTT
J gene: TRBJ1-5; clone size: .; D gene: .; V gene: TRBV5-1; CDR3 length: 15; CDR3 protein: CASRSGGGGNQPQHF; CDR3 DNA: TGCGCCAGCAGGAGCGGGGGAGGGGGCAATCAGCCCCAGCATTTT
J gene: TRBJ2-5; clone size: .; D gene: TRBD2; V gene: TRBV28; CDR3 length: 16; CDR3 protein: CASSITLAGSQETQYF; CDR3 DNA: TGTGCCAGCAGTATCACACTAGCGGGGTCCCAAGAGACCCAGTACTTC
J gene: TRBJ1-5; clone size: once; D gene: TRBD1; V gene: TRBV19; CDR3 length: 17; CDR3 protein: CASKILGQGDSNQPQHF; CDR3 DNA: TGTGCCAGTAAAATTCTCGGACAGGGGGATAGCAATCAGCCCCAGCATTTT
J gene: TRBJ2-7; clone size: .; D gene: .; V gene: TRBV4-1; CDR3 length: 14; CDR3 protein: CASSPEGVTYEQYF; CDR3 DNA: TGCGCCAGCAGCCCCGAGGGGGTTACCTACGAGCAGTACTTC
J gene: TRBJ2-1; clone size: .; D gene: .; V gene: TRBV20-1; CDR3 length: 14; CDR3 protein: CSASPSGGGNEQFF; CDR3 DNA: TGCAGTGCTAGTCCTAGCGGAGGGGGCAATGAGCAGTTCTTC
J gene: TRBJ2-7; clone size: few; D gene: .; V gene: TRBV7-2; CDR3 length: 13; CDR3 protein: CASSSDYTYEQYF; CDR3 DNA: TGTGCCAGCAGCTCGGACTACACTTACGAGCAGTACTTC
J gene: TRBJ2-3; clone size: .; D gene: TRBD2; V gene: TRBV9; CDR3 length: 19; CDR3 protein: CASSVAVVAGGESTDTQYF; CDR3 DNA: TGTGCCAGCAGCGTAGCGGTAGTAGCGGGAGGCGAGAGCACAGATACGCAGTATTTT
J gene: TRBJ2-5; clone size: once; D gene: TRBD2; V gene: TRBV30; CDR3 length: 15; CDR3 protein: CAWSAQRGGRETQYF; CDR3 DNA: TGTGCCTGGAGTGCCCAGCGGGGGGGCCGAGAGACCCAGTACTTC
J gene: TRBJ1-5; clone size: .; D gene: .; V gene: TRBV5-1; CDR3 length: 14; CDR3 protein: CASSPGGENQPQHF; CDR3 DNA: TGCGCCAGCAGTCCGGGCGGGGAGAATCAGCCCCAGCATTTT
J gene: TRBJ2-7; clone size: .; D gene: .; V gene: TRBV6-4; CDR3 length: 13; CDR3 protein: CASSVQASYEQYF; CDR3 DNA: TGTGCCAGCAGTGTACAGGCATCCTACGAGCAGTACTTC